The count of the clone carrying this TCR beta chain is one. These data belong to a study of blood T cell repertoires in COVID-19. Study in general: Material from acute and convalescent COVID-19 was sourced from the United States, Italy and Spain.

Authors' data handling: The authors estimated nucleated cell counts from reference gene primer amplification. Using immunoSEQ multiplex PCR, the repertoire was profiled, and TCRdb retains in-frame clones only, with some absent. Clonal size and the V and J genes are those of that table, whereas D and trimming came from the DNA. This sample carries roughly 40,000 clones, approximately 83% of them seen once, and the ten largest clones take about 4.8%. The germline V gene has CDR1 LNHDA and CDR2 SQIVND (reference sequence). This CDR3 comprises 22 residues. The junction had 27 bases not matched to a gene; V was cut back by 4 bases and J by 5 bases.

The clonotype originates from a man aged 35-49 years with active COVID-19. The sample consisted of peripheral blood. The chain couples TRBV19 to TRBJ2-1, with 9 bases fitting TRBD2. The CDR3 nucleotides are TGTGCCAGTAGTAGCCAGGAAATTGCGGGAGGGTTAAACCAGCTGACTCACAATGAGCAGTTCTTC. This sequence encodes CASSSQEIAGGLNQLTHNEQFF.